This TCR beta chain was recovered during a study of blood T cells in healthy people across ages. General study results and limits: Estimates of total diversity, which came from one million sequenced T cells, were considered to be underestimates.

The CDR3 runs 15 residues. With 1 base removed from V and 1 base from J, the gap between germline ends came to 8 bases. The germline CDR1 and CDR2 sequences are SGHDN and FVKESK. With respect to this clonotype: Antigen specificity is unknown.

A second roughly 7 to 11 cycle PCR used barcoded and J-beta primers. TCRdb re-called the 5' RACE reads with MiXCR, one entry per CDR3 protein. The repertoire holds more than 1,400,000 distinct CDR3 sequences, with approximately 40% as singletons. The receptor was derived from a woman aged 18-29 years in good health. Specimen: blood. The V call is TRBV14, the J call TRBJ2-4; D call uncertain. Written as DNA, the CDR3 is TGTGCCAGCAGCCAAGTGGGAATGGCCAAAAACATTCAGTACTTC. Translation gives CASSQVGMAKNIQYF.